Sequencing of this T cell receptor beta chain was carried out in a study of blood T cell repertoires in COVID-19. Study in general: The analysed material was cDNA or gDNA that came from T cells, B-cell-depleted T cells, or PBMCs.

There are 14 residues in the CDR3. Trimming pared 4 bases from V and 0 bases from J, leaving 10 bases between. The germline CDR1 and CDR2 sequences are SGHTA and FQGNSA. Original handling: Reference gene primer amplification in the assay estimated nucleated cell counts. Assay: immunoSEQ multiplex PCR; the TCRdb copy retains only in-frame clones and omits some. V and J calls and clone size are copied from that table; D and trimming were computed from the DNA. The sample carries fewer than 200,000 clones, 84% recorded once. The source material was peripheral blood. The origin of this receptor is a man aged 40-50 years who had recovered from COVID-19. V usage is TRBV7-2 and J usage is TRBJ2-7; D gene unclear. The CDR3 reads CASSSNSNSYEQYF. The CDR3 DNA reads TGTGCCAGCAGCTCCAACAGCAACTCCTACGAGCAGTACTTC.